One sample yielded the 7 T cell receptor beta chains listed below, sequenced in a study of T cell responses to AZD1222 COVID-19 vaccine. Using immunoSEQ multiplex PCR, the repertoire was profiled, and TCRdb retains in-frame clones only, with some absent. The sample consists of about 140,000 clones, 92% of them appearing once. The input for sequencing was peripheral blood, taken on day 0 of AZD1222 vaccination. The receptors here all came from an adult in good health.

The J gene is TRBJ1-5, the V gene TRBV18; perhaps TRBD1 as D (5 bases). With 6 bases removed from V and 0 bases from J, the gap between germline ends came to 9 bases. Looked up from germline, CDR1 is KGHSH and CDR2 is LQKENI. The CDR3 extends over 14 amino acids. The CDR3 region is CASSSQDSNQPQHF. As DNA, the CDR3 is TGTGCCAGCTCCTCACAGGATAGCAATCAGCCCCAGCATTTT.

CDR3 bases: TGTGCCAGCAGCTTAGCGTATAGCGGGGTCTGGGGGACCCAGTACTTC. It encodes CASSLAYSGVWGTQYF. The chain joins TRBV7-2 to TRBJ2-5; 8 nucleotides agree with TRBD2. V lost 0 bases, J lost 7 bases, and 10 bases stayed unmatched. The CDR3 spans 16 residues. Germline CDR1 SGHTA, CDR2 FQGNSA. The full variable domain, completed using reference TRBV7-2 and TRBJ2-5, is GAGVSQSPSNKVTEKGKDVELRCDPISGHTALYWYRQSLGQGLEFLIYFQGNSAPDKSGLPSDRFSAERTGGSVSTLTIQRTQQEDSAVYLCASSLAYSGVWGTQYFGPGTRLLVL.

This clone has just one count. V is TRBV18 and J is TRBJ1-1; 8 bases fit TRBD1. The CDR3 contains 14 residues. V lost 3 bases to trimming and J lost 6 bases; unmatched junction nucleotides: 6. CDR1 KGHSH and CDR2 LQKENI come from the germline V gene. The CDR3 nucleotides read TGTGCCAGCTCACCGGACAGGGTATCTCCTGAAGCTTTCTTT. Its protein is CASSPDRVSPEAFF.

This sequence joins TRBV5-4 and TRBJ2-1, with D possibly called TRBD1 or TRBD2 (6 bases each). This CDR3 contains 15 residues. V lost 3 bases and J lost 7, with 17 bases in between. Germline CDR1 is SGHNT and CDR2 is YYREEE (reference sequence). CDR3 in DNA: TGTGCCAGCAGCTGGGGGTTTGGGGGGCGGAATGAGCAGTTCTTC. Translated: CASSWGFGGRNEQFF.

The chain combines TRBV11-2 with TRBJ2-1, with D uncertain. Trimming took 1 base from V and 9 from J, leaving 16 bases between them. Per the germline V gene, CDR1 is SGHAT and CDR2 is FQNNGV. The CDR3 loop spans 15 amino acids. This CDR3 is CASSLGSGPDGEQFF. The CDR3 nucleotides are TGTGCCAGCAGCTTAGGGTCGGGCCCCGACGGTGAGCAGTTCTTC.

The J gene is TRBJ1-6, the V gene TRBV4-1, with unresolved D. V shed 6 bases and J shed 0 bases, with 12 bases lying between them. Per the germline V gene, CDR1 is MGHRA and CDR2 is YSYEKL. CDR3 length: 16 amino acids. The CDR3, as DNA: TGCGCCAGCAGTACACAGTTAAGCTCCTATAATTCACCCCTCCACTTT. Amino acid sequence: CASSTQLSSYNSPLHF.

The rearrangement joins TRBV18 to TRBJ2-5; D possibly matches TRBD1 or TRBD2 (5 bases each). Germline values: CDR1 KGHSH, CDR2 LQKENI. The V end was cut by 4 bases, the J end by 2 bases, with 11 bases between. The CDR3 extends over 14 amino acids. The CDR3 loop is CASSLGTEQETQYF. The CDR3 nucleotides are TGTGCCAGCTCACTCGGGACGGAACAAGAGACCCAGTACTTC.